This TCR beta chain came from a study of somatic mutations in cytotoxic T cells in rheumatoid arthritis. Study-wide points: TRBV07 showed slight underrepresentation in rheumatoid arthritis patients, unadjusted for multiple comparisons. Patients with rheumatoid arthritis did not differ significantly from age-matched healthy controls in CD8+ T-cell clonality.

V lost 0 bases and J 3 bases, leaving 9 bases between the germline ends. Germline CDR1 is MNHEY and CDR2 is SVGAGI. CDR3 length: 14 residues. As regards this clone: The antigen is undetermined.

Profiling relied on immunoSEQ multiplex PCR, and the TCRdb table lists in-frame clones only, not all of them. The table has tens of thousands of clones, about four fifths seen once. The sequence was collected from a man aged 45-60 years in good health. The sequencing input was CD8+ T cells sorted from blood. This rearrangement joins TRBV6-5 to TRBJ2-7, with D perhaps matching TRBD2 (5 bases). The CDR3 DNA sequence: TGTGCCAGCAGTTACTCCGGACTTGGCTACGAGCAGTACTTC. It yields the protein CASSYSGLGYEQYF.